This T cell receptor (beta chain) was observed in a study of blood T cells in healthy people across ages. About this clonotype itself: What it binds is not known. Sequence at one end of the junction differs from germline and may be a read error.

Study-level results: It was found that TCR beta diversity correlated strongly with the percentage of naive T cells.

The authors ran a second PCR of about 6 to 11 cycles using a sample-barcoded 5' primer and a J-beta primer mix. Every sample returned 2.5 million or more CDR3-containing paired-end reads. TCRdb processed the 5' RACE reads anew with MiXCR; each CDR3 protein has one entry. The sample carries 1.5 million to 2 million distinct CDR3 sequences, about 39% recorded once. The CDR3 length is 15 residues. Germline CDR1 LNHNV, CDR2 YYDKDF (reference sequence). The sequencing input was blood. The sequence came from a human donor in good health. V usage is TRBV15 and J usage is TRBJ1-1; D is ambiguous. CDR3 residues: CAISRDLEGNTEAFF. In nucleotides, the CDR3 is TGTGCCATCAGCAGAGATCTCGAGGGGAACACTGAAGCTTTCTTT.